Following are 10 T cell receptor beta chains from one sample sequenced in a study of shared clonotypes between healthy human individuals. Clones were sequenced by immunoSEQ multiplex PCR, and TCRdb holds only the in-frame ones, with some missing. The repertoire holds nearly 500,000 clones, with 75% to 85% as singletons. Material for sequencing was PBMCs. These receptors were taken from a woman in her 40s in good health. Some clones in this sample may be carry-over from other donors' samples.

The chain couples TRBV5-6 to TRBJ1-5; D is possibly TRBD1 (5 bases). Deletions cut 4 bases from V and 5 bases from J, with 10 bases between. The CDR3 extends over 13 amino acids. Per the germline V gene, CDR1 is SGHDT and CDR2 is YYEEEE. The CDR3 sequence is CASSRGRDQPQHF. The CDR3 DNA is TGTGCCAGCAGCCGGGGGAGGGATCAGCCCCAGCATTTT.

This clone has a single count. V and J are TRBV27 and TRBJ1-5, with TRBD1 matching over 9 bases. The CDR3 extends over 15 amino acids. V shed 6 bases and J 4 bases; nucleotides not matched to a gene: 7. Germline V gene lookup returns CDR1 MNHEY and CDR2 SMNVEV (reference sequence). The CDR3, as DNA: TGTGCCAGCAGCCCGGGACAGGGACTTAATCAGCCCCAGCATTTT. Translation gives CASSPGQGLNQPQHF.

This clone occurred once. This rearrangement joins TRBV7-2 to TRBJ2-7; maybe TRBD2 (6 bases). Germline lookup yields CDR1 SGHTA and CDR2 FQGNSA. The V gene lost 5 bases and the J gene lost 3 bases, with 11 bases spanning the gap. The CDR3 totals 13 residues. The DNA for the CDR3 is TGTGCCAGCAGCGAGGGAGGCTACTACGAGCAGTACTTC. Amino acids: CASSEGGYYEQYF.

The chain links TRBV28 to TRBJ2-7; 11 bases map to TRBD1. V lost 5 bases, J lost 5 bases, and 11 bases stayed unmatched. The CDR3 sequence is 16 residues long. Germline V gives CDR1 MDHEN, CDR2 SYDVKM. CDR3 loop: CASSPFGGQGDHEQYF. CDR3 DNA sequence: TGTGCCAGCAGTCCGTTTGGGGGACAGGGGGACCACGAGCAGTACTTC.

This rearrangement joins TRBV28 to TRBJ2-7; possibly TRBD1 for D (6 bases). V was cut by 3 bases and J by 2 bases, with 14 bases left in between. CDR3 length: 15 amino acids. Per the germline V gene, CDR1 is MDHEN and CDR2 is SYDVKM. CDR3 in DNA: TGTGCCAGCAGTTTCCCAGGACAGAAAGCCTACGAGCAGTACTTC. Translated, it gives CASSFPGQKAYEQYF. Filled out from reference TRBV28 and TRBJ2-7, the complete variable domain reads DVKVTQSSRYLVKRTGEKVFLECVQDMDHENMFWYRQDPGLGLRLIYFSYDVKMKEKGDIPEGYSVSREKKERFSLILESASTNQTSMYLCASSFPGQKAYEQYFGPGTRLTVT.

The rearrangement uses TRBV6-1 and TRBJ1-2; TRBD1 matches at 9 bases. V trimming: 3 bases; J trimming: 8 bases; junction bases outside the gene matches: 10. Germline CDR1 reads MNHNS; CDR2 reads SASEGT. CDR3 length equals 15 residues. CDR3 in DNA: TGTGCCAGCAGTGACCCCGGGACAGGGACGGAGGGCTACACCTTC. It yields the protein CASSDPGTGTEGYTF.

This clone was found once. J is TRBJ2-2 and V is TRBV10-1, with D possibly matching TRBD2 (5 bases). The germline V and J ends were trimmed by 5 bases and 5 bases, with 9 bases remaining between them. Germline V gene sequence: CDR1 WNHNN, CDR2 SYGVQD (reference sequence). CDR3 length equals 13 residues. The chain's CDR3 is CASSPSGTGELFF. The CDR3 DNA is TGCGCCAGCAGTCCCTCGGGGACCGGGGAGCTGTTTTTT.

This clone was counted ten times or more. Additional DNA sequences in this sample encode the identical CDR3. V and J are TRBV5-1 and TRBJ2-7, with a possible D match to TRBD2 (6 bases). CDR3 length equals 12 residues. The V gene's germline CDR1 is SGHRS and CDR2 YFSETQ. The V gene lost 2 bases and the J gene lost 6 bases, with 9 bases spanning the gap. The CDR3 coding sequence is TGCGCCAGCAGCTTCTCGCGGGGCGAGCAGTACTTC. Its protein product is CASSFSRGEQYF.

The table lists this clone with a count of one. A far larger clone is one nucleotide away, so this likely arose from a read error. The V call is TRBV29-1, the J call TRBJ1-2; perhaps TRBD1 as D (5 bases). The V gene's germline CDR1 is SQVTM and CDR2 ANQGSEA. This CDR3 contains 13 residues. CDR3 loop: CGVEDVGPEGYTF. CDR3 nucleotides: TGCGGCGTTGAAGATGTGGGACCGGAGGGCTACACCTTC.

This clone was detected only once. The chain joins TRBV4-2 to TRBJ1-1; maybe TRBD1 (5 bases). Germline V gene sequence: CDR1 LGHNA, CDR2 YNFKEQ. CDR3 length: 15 amino acids. With 0 bases removed from V and 3 bases from J, the gap between germline ends came to 11 bases. The CDR3 DNA is TGTGCCAGCAGCCAAGAAGTGCAGGGAGACACTGAAGCTTTCTTT. Its translation is CASSQEVQGDTEAFF.